Presented here are 2 T cell receptor beta chains from one specimen sequenced in a study of early T cells in non-severe SARS-CoV-2 infection. Via MiXCR, TCRdb re-called the 5' RACE reads, giving one row per CDR3 protein. The data show tens of thousands of distinct CDR3 sequences, just under 15% seen once. Sequencing input: whole blood. The receptor set was obtained from an adult who was a healthcare worker with PCR-confirmed SARS-CoV-2 infection or an uninfected control (not recorded which).

V is TRBV19 and J is TRBJ2-1, with 9 bases identical to TRBD2. V lost 2 bases, J lost 2 bases, and 1 base stayed unmatched. The CDR3 totals 15 residues. Germline CDR1 reads LNHDA; CDR2 reads SQIVND (reference sequence). The CDR3 coding sequence is TGTGCCAGTAGTATATCTAGCGGGACCTACAATGAGCAGTTCTTC. It codes for CASSISSGTYNEQFF.

The sample holds a few counts of this clonotype. The chain employs TRBV7-9 and TRBJ2-7; TRBD1 agrees at 7 bases. Germline V lookup: CDR1 SEHNR, CDR2 FQNEAQ (reference sequence). The CDR3 contains 14 residues. The V gene end was trimmed by 4 bases and the J gene end by 4 bases; junction bases not matched to a gene: 7. The CDR3 region is CASSSSDRLYEQYF. The CDR3 DNA reads as TGTGCCAGCAGCTCCTCGGACAGGCTTTACGAGCAGTACTTC.